Below are 3 T cell receptor beta chains sequenced from a single sample in a study of molecular identifiers for immune sequencing clone quantification (dated by TCRdb to between 2017 and 2018). Library construction relied on PCR. Instrument on record: NextSeq 500. TCRdb trimmed public reads at Q25 via fastp, called clones via MiXCR and kept in-frame beta chains. Each CDR3 protein appears once, grouped with its most common genes and DNA. The sample table contains roughly 320,000 distinct CDR3 sequences; only one count was recorded for over 20% of them. Of the sample, about 0.7% falls within the top ten clones. The sequencing input was naive CD8+ T cells from blood, with Jurkat cell RNA spiked in. In the paper's terms, the cell subset or site label means: FACS-sorted CD8+CD4-CCR7+CD45RA+ naive T cells. These receptors all come from a human donor in good health. Some libraries in this study had Jurkat cell RNA spiked in.

A note on this clonotype: Just one base apart from a much larger clone, this may be a read error. This CDR3 is missing its conserved last phenylalanine or tryptophan, likely due to a read error. The chain recombines TRBV5-1 with TRBJ1-1; tentatively, D is TRBD1 (5 bases). CDR1 is SGHRS and CDR2 is YFSETQ in the germline V gene. The CDR3 extends over 14 amino acids. V was trimmed by 0 bases and J by 4 bases, leaving 10 bases between them. CDR3 amino acids: CASSLAPGPTEAFI. CDR3 coding DNA: TGCGCCAGCAGCTTGGCCCCAGGGCCCACTGAAGCTTTCATT.

This clonotype was counted many times. The chain joins TRBV7-9 to TRBJ1-1; D might be TRBD1 (5 bases). CDR3 length: 12 residues. V dropped 5 bases and J dropped 6 bases, with 10 bases sitting between them. The V gene's germline CDR1 is SEHNR and CDR2 FQNEAQ (reference sequence). This CDR3 reads CASSLRGAEAFF. The CDR3 bases are TGTGCCAGCAGCCTGAGGGGTGCTGAAGCTTTCTTT.

This chain connects TRBV7-6 to TRBJ2-3; 13 bases are a match to TRBD2. The germline V gene encodes CDR1 SGHVS and CDR2 FNYEAQ. Germline trimming cut 1 base from V and 3 bases from J; bases unmatched to any gene: 4. The CDR3 consists of 17 residues. Here the CDR3 reads CASSLELAGGLTDTQYF. CDR3 in DNA: TGTGCCAGCAGCTTAGAACTAGCGGGAGGGCTAACAGATACGCAGTATTTT.